The clone carrying this TCR beta chain was counted at least ten times. These data belong to a study of spatial heterogeneity in lung cancer. About the research overall: There were roughly 72 donors, all of them untreated patients with early-stage non-small cell lung cancer. Among detected sequences, beta-chain ones consistently exceeded alpha-chain ones in number.

Time point: blood at routine non-recurrence follow-up after resection. Whole RNA obtained from tumor, nontumor lung or frozen PBMC underwent sequencing without sorting. Every cDNA TCR molecule received its own unique molecular identifier. TCRdb called the 5' RACE reads again in MiXCR, with one record for every CDR3 protein. This repertoire shows roughly 34,000 distinct CDR3 sequences, approximately 8% found once; its top ten account for about 9%. The germline V gene encodes CDR1 SGDLS and CDR2 YYNGEE. Trimming stripped 6 bases from V and 0 bases from J, with 24 bases between. CDR3 length equals 18 residues.

The TCR originated in a male donor with early-stage non-small cell lung cancer. Sequenced here: PBMCs, sampled at follow-up. The genes are TRBV9 and TRBJ1-1; weak D call: TRBD1 (5 bases). The CDR3 DNA reads as TGTGCCAGCAACCTACGGCCGGACACTCCCTACATGAACACTGAAGCTTTCTTT. Translation gives CASNLRPDTPYMNTEAFF.